This TCR beta chain comes out of a study of cytomegalovirus exposure and HLA in healthy donors (dated by TCRdb to 2016 to 2017). In the study overall: The roughly 670 repertoires of the first cohort and the 95 to 150 validation repertoires were produced on the same platform, according to a later analysis. The study was designed to test whether signatures of past pathogen exposure could be identified by cataloging public T cell receptors. In addition to the first cohort of 666 subjects, a separate validation cohort of 130 or so different subjects was used. To predict cytomegalovirus infection status, the study brought together high-throughput TCR immunosequencing, statistical association of individual TCRs with disease status, and machine learning. Study-level results and caveats: According to the authors, the approach could potentially be generalized to other disease states and immunological phenotypes. In vitro tests confirmed that a few of the cytomegalovirus-associated TCR beta chains recognize cytomegalovirus antigens. The study listed 150 to 200 TCR beta chains as associated with cytomegalovirus. The classifier was reported to diagnose cytomegalovirus status with high specificity and sensitivity in both the original cohort and the validation cohort. Most TCR sequences were observed very rarely across donors, whereas some public TCRs were present in many individuals. All 130 or so repertoires were used to score co-occurrence in the validation cohort in a later analysis, because that analysis had no HLA typing for the cohort. Subsequent analysis determined that TCRs grouped into clusters in the first cohort also showed a tendency toward co-occurrence across the roughly 130 validation repertoires, and 90% to 95% of cluster scores exceeded 0.

Notes on this clone: No cognate antigen has been identified for it. Base quality data are lacking; no much larger clone is found one base away.

Library preparation employed the immunoSEQ multiplex PCR assay. As for the authors' bioinformatics: A statistical classification framework was built for diagnosing cytomegalovirus status from the catalog of TCR beta chain sequences. TCRdb holds this immuneACCESS table with in-frame rearrangements only. Some clones are missing; in checked studies, unresolved V genes explain under half, and the rest has no known cause. V, J and clone size derive from that table, while D and trimming were established from the DNA sequence. Here the sample has fewer than 350,000 clones; roughly 90% occur a single time. Jointly, the top ten make up about 0.85% of the sample. Separate from the approximately 670-subject first cohort, the validation cohort of 120 subjects was the group to which the donors belonged. The material sequenced was PBMCs. The sequence came from a woman under 30 in good health and CMV-seronegative.

The sequence in DNA is TGTGCCAGCACCCGGACAGGGGATACGCAGTATTTT. This translates into CASTRTGDTQYF. The chain uses TRBV25-1 and TRBJ2-3; TRBD1 matches 8 bases in the middle. The germline V end is reduced by 7 bases and the J end by 6 bases; junction bases left unmatched: 3. From the germline V gene, CDR1 is MGHDK and CDR2 is SYGVNS. From the cysteine up to the phenylalanine, the CDR3 has a length of 12 residues. Only CDR3 DNA remains: 36 bases, in frame from the first base.